Presented here are 14 T cell receptor beta chains from one specimen sequenced in a study of PD-L1 blockade in urothelial cancer. Assay: immunoSEQ multiplex PCR; the TCRdb copy retains only in-frame clones and omits some. The sample includes 60,000 or so clones, about four fifths of them seen just once. The time point was: pretreatment peripheral blood. Sequencing used PBMCs, obtained around atezolizumab (anti-PD-L1) treatment. The receptors originated from a man aged 65-85 years with urothelial cancer.

The chain links TRBV7-2 to TRBJ1-3; D remains ambiguous. Germline lookup yields CDR1 SGHTA and CDR2 FQGNSA. V was clipped by 2 bases and J by 0 bases, with 8 bases between them. CDR3 length equals 15 residues. CDR3 residues: CASSLSLNSGNTIYF. CDR3 in DNA: TGTGCCAGCAGCTTAAGCCTAAACTCTGGAAACACCATATATTTT.

The chain couples TRBV27 to TRBJ2-1, with D tentatively TRBD1 (6 bases). This CDR3 has 17 amino acids. V lost 7 bases and J lost 0, with 19 bases in between. Germline V gene lookup returns CDR1 MNHEY and CDR2 SMNVEV (reference sequence). CDR3 nucleotide sequence: TGTGCCAGCAAACTCTCACGGACAGCCTTCTCCTACAATGAGCAGTTCTTC. Amino acids: CASKLSRTAFSYNEQFF.

This chain links TRBV5-6 with TRBJ2-3; weak D call: TRBD1 (5 bases). V was trimmed by 4 bases and J by 2 bases, leaving 14 bases between them. Germline assignment: CDR1 SGHDT and CDR2 YYEEEE. The CDR3 is 15 residues long. CDR3 DNA sequence: TGTGCCAGCAGCCCCCGAACAGGAGACACAGATACGCAGTATTTT. It specifies CASSPRTGDTDTQYF.

This clone has more than one count but fewer than ten. This sequence joins TRBV4-1 and TRBJ2-1, with TRBD2 identical over 7 bases. This CDR3 is built from 17 residues. Germline V CDR1 and CDR2: MGHRA, YSYEKL. V gave up 4 bases and J gave up 2 bases; unmatched junction bases: 11. The CDR3 protein is CASSRTPSGPTYNEQFF. The DNA of the CDR3 is TGCGCCAGCAGCCGAACCCCTAGCGGCCCGACCTACAATGAGCAGTTCTTC.

This chain connects TRBV19 to TRBJ1-4; 9 nucleotides line up with TRBD1. The CDR3 contains 14 residues. J gave up 6 bases and V 5 bases, and 4 bases lay outside the gene matches. CDR1 is LNHDA, CDR2 SQIVND, per germline (reference sequence). The CDR3: CASSARQGDEKLFF. For the CDR3, the DNA is TGTGCCAGTAGTGCCCGACAGGGGGATGAAAAACTGTTTTTT.

The chain joins TRBV27 to TRBJ2-4; the match to TRBD2 covers 8 bases. CDR1 and CDR2 from the germline V gene are MNHEY and SMNVEV (reference sequence). The trim removed 5 bases at V and 7 bases at J, leaving 10 bases unmatched. The CDR3 has 15 amino acids. CDR3 protein: CASSTPAGEVNIQYF. The CDR3 nucleotides read TGTGCCAGCAGTACCCCAGCGGGAGAGGTGAACATTCAGTACTTC.

The genes are TRBV30 and TRBJ1-1; D remains unclear. The CDR3 is 14 residues long. Trimming took off 0 bases at V and 3 bases at J, with 11 bases between the two ends. Germline V CDR1 and CDR2: GTSNPN, SVGIG (reference sequence). This CDR3 reads CAWSVRHGDTEAFF. The CDR3 region has the DNA TGTGCCTGGAGTGTACGGCACGGGGACACTGAAGCTTTCTTT.

This chain joins TRBV27 and TRBJ1-2, with 8 bases that match TRBD1. The CDR3 is 16 amino acids. V lost 5 bases to trimming and J lost 1 base; unmatched junction nucleotides: 9. CDR1 is MNHEY and CDR2 is SMNVEV in the germline V gene (reference sequence). The CDR3 coding sequence is TGTGCCAGCAGTCCCCGGGACAGGTCCGTTAACTATGGCTACACCTTC. Its protein is CASSPRDRSVNYGYTF.

This clone was found a few times. This rearrangement joins TRBV6-1 to TRBJ2-7; TRBD2 agrees at 10 bases. Germline V gene data show CDR1 as MNHNS and CDR2 as SASEGT. The CDR3 extends over 14 amino acids. Unmatched junction bases numbered 1, after V lost 2 bases and J lost 3 bases. For the CDR3, the DNA is TGTGCCAGCAGTGAAACTAGCGGGATCTACGAGCAGTACTTC. Its translation: CASSETSGIYEQYF.

This clone was picked up one time. This chain connects TRBV19 to TRBJ1-1; D perhaps matches TRBD1 (6 bases). Per the germline V gene, CDR1 is LNHDA and CDR2 is SQIVND (reference sequence). The CDR3 has 15 residues. Trimming cost V 4 bases and J 5 bases, with 17 bases left between them. In DNA, the CDR3 is TGTGCCAGTAGTACCGGACGGACAGTGAGGACTGAAGCTTTCTTT. Translation: CASSTGRTVRTEAFF.

The chain uses TRBV5-1 and TRBJ2-7; 9 bases agree with TRBD1. This CDR3 contains 14 residues. V shed 4 bases, J shed 5 bases, and the junction held 7 bases outside the gene matches. The germline gives CDR1 SGHRS, CDR2 YFSETQ. CDR3 bases: TGCGCCAGCAGCATACAGGGGGCTTTGGACGAGCAGTACTTC. It specifies CASSIQGALDEQYF.

The V and J genes are TRBV19 and TRBJ1-5; D is unclear. Between the trimmed V and J ends, which lost 5 bases and 3 bases, there was a span of 5 bases. This CDR3 has 12 amino acids. The V gene's germline CDR1 is LNHDA and CDR2 SQIVND (reference sequence). For the CDR3, the DNA is TGTGCCAGTAGTGGGCCCAATCAGCCCCAGCATTTT. Protein product: CASSGPNQPQHF. Looking up the rest from reference TRBV19 and TRBJ1-5 gives the full variable domain: DGGITQSPKYLFRKEGQNVTLSCEQNLNHDAMYWYRQDPGQGLRLIYYSQIVNDFQKGDIAEGYSVSREKKESFPLTVTSAQKNPTAFYLCASSGPNQPQHFGDGTRLSIL.

The V gene is TRBV13, the J gene TRBJ1-2; D call uncertain. Germline V gene sequence: CDR1 PRHDT, CDR2 FYEKMQ (reference sequence). Trimming took off 0 bases at V and 2 bases at J, with 4 bases between the two ends. CDR3 size: 13 residues. CDR3 amino acids: CASSLGGNYGYTF. The CDR3 DNA is TGTGCCAGCAGCTTAGGCGGGAACTATGGCTACACCTTC.

J is TRBJ2-5 and V is TRBV18; TRBD2 aligns across 9 bases. The junction had 9 bases not matched to a gene; V was cut back by 3 bases and J by 4 bases. The CDR3 totals 16 residues. Germline CDR1 and CDR2: KGHSH and LQKENI. The CDR3: CASSPQTSGTGETQYF. For the CDR3, the DNA is TGTGCCAGCTCACCGCAGACTAGCGGAACGGGAGAGACCCAGTACTTC.